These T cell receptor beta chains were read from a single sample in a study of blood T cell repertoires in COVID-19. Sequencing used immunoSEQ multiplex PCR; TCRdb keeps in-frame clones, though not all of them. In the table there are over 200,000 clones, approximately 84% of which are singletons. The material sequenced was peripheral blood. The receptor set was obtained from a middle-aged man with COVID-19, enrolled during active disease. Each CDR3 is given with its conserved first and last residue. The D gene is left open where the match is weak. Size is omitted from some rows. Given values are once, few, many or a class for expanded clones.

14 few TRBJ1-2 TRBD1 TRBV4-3 CASSQTRQGYGYTF TGCGCCAGCAGCCAAACGAGACAGGGGTATGGCTACACCTTC
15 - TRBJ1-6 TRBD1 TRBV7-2 CASSPEGTGVTPLHF TGTGCCAGCAGCCCAGAAGGGACAGGAGTTACACCCCTCCACTTT
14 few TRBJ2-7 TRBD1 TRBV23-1 CASSQGTGPYEQYF TGCGCCAGCAGTCAAGGGACAGGCCCCTACGAGCAGTACTTC
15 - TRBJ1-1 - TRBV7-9 CASSLEGVKFTEAFF TGTGCCAGCAGCTTAGAGGGAGTGAAATTCACTGAAGCTTTCTTT
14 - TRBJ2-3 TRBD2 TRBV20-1 CSASYGTSGDTQYF TGCAGTGCTAGTTATGGGACTAGCGGGGATACGCAGTATTTT
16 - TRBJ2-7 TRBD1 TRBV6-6 CASNKGQTTSSYEQYF TGTGCCAGCAACAAGGGACAGACTACTAGCTCCTACGAGCAGTACTTC
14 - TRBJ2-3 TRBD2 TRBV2 CASSGAGGTDTQYF TGTGCCAGCAGTGGGGCGGGGGGTACAGATACGCAGTATTTT
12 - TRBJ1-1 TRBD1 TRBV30 CAWGQGDTEAFF TGTGCCTGGGGACAGGGAGACACTGAAGCTTTCTTT
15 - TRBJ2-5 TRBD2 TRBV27 CASRRTSGGQETQYF TGTGCCAGCAGGCGGACTAGCGGGGGGCAAGAGACCCAGTACTTC
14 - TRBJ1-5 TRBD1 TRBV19 CASSLTGDGQPQHF TGTGCCAGTAGCCTGACAGGGGACGGTCAGCCCCAGCATTTT
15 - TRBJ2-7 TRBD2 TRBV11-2 CASSLAARGAYEQYF TGTGCCAGCAGCTTAGCAGCGCGGGGGGCCTACGAGCAGTACTTC
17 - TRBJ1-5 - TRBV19 CASSKPLDSYSNQPQHF TGTGCCAGTAGTAAGCCCCTGGACAGTTATAGCAATCAGCCCCAGCATTTT
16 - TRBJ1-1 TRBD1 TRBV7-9 CASSSVLGTANDVAFF TGTGCCAGCAGCTCGGTGTTGGGGACAGCTAATGATGTGGCTTTCTTT
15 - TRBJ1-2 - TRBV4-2 CASSQGTYQNYGYTF TGTGCCAGCAGCCAGGGGACATACCAAAACTATGGCTACACCTTC
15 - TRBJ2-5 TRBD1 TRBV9 CASSVDRGQGETQYF TGTGCCAGCAGCGTAGACAGGGGTCAAGGGGAGACCCAGTACTTC
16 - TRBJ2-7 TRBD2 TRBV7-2 CASSPAGLAGYVEQYF TGTGCCAGCAGCCCCGCCGGTCTAGCGGGATATGTCGAGCAGTACTTC
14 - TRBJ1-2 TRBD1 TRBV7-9 CASSQGQGREGYTF TGTGCCAGCAGCCAGGGACAGGGAAGAGAGGGCTACACCTTC
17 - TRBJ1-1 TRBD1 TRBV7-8 CASSDTGTGIMNTEAFF TGTGCCAGCAGCGATACCGGGACAGGGATCATGAACACTGAAGCTTTCTTT
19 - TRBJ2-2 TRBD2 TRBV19 CASSTGLRGLAGGTGELFF TGTGCCAGTAGTACTGGACTCAGGGGACTAGCGGGAGGCACCGGGGAGCTGTTTTTT
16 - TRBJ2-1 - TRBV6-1 CASSEAIRVGYNEQFF TGTGCCAGCAGTGAAGCGATCAGGGTGGGCTACAATGAGCAGTTCTTC
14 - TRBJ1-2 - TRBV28 CASSFNVGPYGYTF TGTGCCAGCAGTTTCAACGTGGGCCCCTATGGCTACACCTTC
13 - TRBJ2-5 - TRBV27 CASSLSRVGTQYF TGTGCCAGCAGTTTATCCCGGGTGGGGACCCAGTACTTC
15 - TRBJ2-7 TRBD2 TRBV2 CASSEFAGRGYEQYF TGTGCCAGCAGTGAATTCGCTGGGAGGGGCTACGAGCAGTACTTC
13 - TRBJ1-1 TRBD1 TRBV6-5 CASSPGGGTEAFF TGTGCCAGCAGCCCAGGGGGCGGCACTGAAGCTTTCTTT
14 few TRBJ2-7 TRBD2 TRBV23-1 CASAGTSGAYEQYF TGCGCCAGTGCCGGGACTAGCGGTGCATACGAGCAGTACTTC
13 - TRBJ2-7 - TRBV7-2 CASSSDRSYEQYF TGTGCCAGCAGCTCGGACAGATCCTACGAGCAGTACTTC